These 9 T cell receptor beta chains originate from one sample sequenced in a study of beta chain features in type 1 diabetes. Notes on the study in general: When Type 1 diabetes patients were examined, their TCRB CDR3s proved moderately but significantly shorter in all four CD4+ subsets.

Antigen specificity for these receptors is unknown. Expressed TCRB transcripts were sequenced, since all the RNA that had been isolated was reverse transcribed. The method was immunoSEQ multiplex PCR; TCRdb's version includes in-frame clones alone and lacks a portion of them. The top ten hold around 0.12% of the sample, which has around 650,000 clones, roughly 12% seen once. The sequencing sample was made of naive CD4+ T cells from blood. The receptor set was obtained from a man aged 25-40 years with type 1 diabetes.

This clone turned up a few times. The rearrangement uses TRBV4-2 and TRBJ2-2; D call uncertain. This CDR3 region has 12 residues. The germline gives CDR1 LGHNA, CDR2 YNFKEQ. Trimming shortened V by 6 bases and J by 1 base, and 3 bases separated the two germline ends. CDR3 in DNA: TGTGCCAGCAGACGGAACACCGGGGAGCTGTTTTTT. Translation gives CASRRNTGELFF.

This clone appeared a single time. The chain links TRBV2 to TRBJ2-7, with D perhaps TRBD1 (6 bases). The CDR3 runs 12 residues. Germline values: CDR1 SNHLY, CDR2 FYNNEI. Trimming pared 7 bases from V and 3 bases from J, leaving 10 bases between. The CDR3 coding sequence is TGTGCCAGCACTCGGACAGTCTACGAGCAGTACTTC. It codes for CASTRTVYEQYF.

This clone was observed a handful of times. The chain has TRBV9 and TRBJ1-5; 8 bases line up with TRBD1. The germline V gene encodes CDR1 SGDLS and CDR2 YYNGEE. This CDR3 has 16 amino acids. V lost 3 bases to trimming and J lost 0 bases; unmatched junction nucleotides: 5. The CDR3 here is CASSAGTGPSNQPQHF. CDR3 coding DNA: TGTGCCAGCAGCGCCGGGACAGGACCTAGCAATCAGCCCCAGCATTTT.

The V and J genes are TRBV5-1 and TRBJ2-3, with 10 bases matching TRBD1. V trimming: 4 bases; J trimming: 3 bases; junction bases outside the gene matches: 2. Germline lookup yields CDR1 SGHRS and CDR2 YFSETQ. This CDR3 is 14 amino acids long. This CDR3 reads CASSVGQGTDTQYF. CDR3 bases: TGCGCCAGCAGCGTGGGACAGGGGACAGATACGCAGTATTTT.

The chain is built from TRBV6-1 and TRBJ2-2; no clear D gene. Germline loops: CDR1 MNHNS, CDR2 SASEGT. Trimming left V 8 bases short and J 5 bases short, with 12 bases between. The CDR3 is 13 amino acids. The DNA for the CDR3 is TGTGCCAGCGGGGAACGTAGGACCGGGGAGCTGTTTTTT. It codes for CASGERRTGELFF.

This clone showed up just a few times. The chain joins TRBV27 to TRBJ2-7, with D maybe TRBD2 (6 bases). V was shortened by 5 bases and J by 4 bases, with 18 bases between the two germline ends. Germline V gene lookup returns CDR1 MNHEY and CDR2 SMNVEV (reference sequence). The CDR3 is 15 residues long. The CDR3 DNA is TGTGCCAGCAGTGGCAGACTAGGTCTTGCGTACGAGCAGTACTTC. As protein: CASSGRLGLAYEQYF.

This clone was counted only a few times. CDR3 amino acids: CASSFTQGYPQHF. CDR3 sequence (DNA): TGTGCCAGCAGTTTTACCCAGGGGTACCCCCAGCATTTT. This sequence joins TRBV27 and TRBJ1-5, with D maybe TRBD1 (6 bases). Germline V gene lookup returns CDR1 MNHEY and CDR2 SMNVEV (reference sequence). Trimming took 3 bases from V and 10 from J, leaving 13 bases between them. The CDR3 is 13 amino acids.

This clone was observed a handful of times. The CDR3 sequence is CASSLGGVATYEQYF. The CDR3 nucleotides read TGTGCCAGCAGCTTAGGAGGTGTGGCTACCTACGAGCAGTACTTC. The chain is built from TRBV11-1 and TRBJ2-7, with unresolved D. There are 15 residues in the CDR3. Trimming left V 1 base short and J 2 bases short, with 12 bases between. The V gene's germline CDR1 is SGHAT and CDR2 FQDESV (reference sequence).

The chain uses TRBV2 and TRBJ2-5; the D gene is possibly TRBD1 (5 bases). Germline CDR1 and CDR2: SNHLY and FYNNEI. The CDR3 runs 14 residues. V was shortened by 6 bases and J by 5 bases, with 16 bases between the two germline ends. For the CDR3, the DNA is TGTGCCAGCAGAGGACCCTTTCCAGGGGAGACCCAGTACTTC. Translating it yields CASRGPFPGETQYF.